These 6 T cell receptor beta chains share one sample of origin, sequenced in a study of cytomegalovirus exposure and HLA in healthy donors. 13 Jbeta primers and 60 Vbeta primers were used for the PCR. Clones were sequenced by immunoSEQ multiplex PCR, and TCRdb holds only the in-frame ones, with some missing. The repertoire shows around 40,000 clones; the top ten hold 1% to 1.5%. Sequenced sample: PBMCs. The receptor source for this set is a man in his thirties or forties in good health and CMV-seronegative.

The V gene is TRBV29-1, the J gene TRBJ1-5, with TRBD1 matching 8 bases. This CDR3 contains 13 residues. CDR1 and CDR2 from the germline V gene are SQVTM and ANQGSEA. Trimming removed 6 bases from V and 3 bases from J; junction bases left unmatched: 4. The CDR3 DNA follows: TGCAGCGTGGGGGGACAGGCCAATCAGCCCCAGCATTTT. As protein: CSVGGQANQPQHF.

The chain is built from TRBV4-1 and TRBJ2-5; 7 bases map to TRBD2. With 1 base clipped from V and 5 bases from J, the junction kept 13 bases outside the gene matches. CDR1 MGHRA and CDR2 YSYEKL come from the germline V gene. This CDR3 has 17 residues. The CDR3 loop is CASSQGLPGGGDETQYF. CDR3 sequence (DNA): TGCGCCAGCAGCCAAGGCCTCCCGGGCGGGGGTGATGAGACCCAGTACTTC.

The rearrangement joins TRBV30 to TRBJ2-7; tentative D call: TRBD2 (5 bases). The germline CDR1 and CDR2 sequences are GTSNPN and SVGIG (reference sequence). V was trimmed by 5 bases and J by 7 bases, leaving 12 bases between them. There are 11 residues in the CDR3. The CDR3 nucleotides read TGTGCCTGGGGGGAGTCAAGAGAGCAGTACTTC. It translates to CAWGESREQYF.

The chain's CDR3 is CASSIGRNTEAFF. CDR3 DNA: TGTGCCAGTAGTATCGGGAGGAACACTGAAGCTTTCTTT. This sequence joins TRBV19 and TRBJ1-1, with D unresolved. Germline CDR1 reads LNHDA; CDR2 reads SQIVND (reference sequence). This CDR3 is built from 13 residues. V lost 3 bases and J 1 base, leaving 6 bases between the germline ends. Drawing the rest from reference TRBV19 and TRBJ1-1, the complete variable domain is DGGITQSPKYLFRKEGQNVTLSCEQNLNHDAMYWYRQDPGQGLRLIYYSQIVNDFQKGDIAEGYSVSREKKESFPLTVTSAQKNPTAFYLCASSIGRNTEAFFGQGTRLTVV.

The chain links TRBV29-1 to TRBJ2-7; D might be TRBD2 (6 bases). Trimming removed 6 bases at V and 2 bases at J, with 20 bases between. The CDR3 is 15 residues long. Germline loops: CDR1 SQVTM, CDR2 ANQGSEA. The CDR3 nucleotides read TGCAGCGTGGACTCCGGGACTGAAAGCGCCTACGAGCAGTACTTC. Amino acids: CSVDSGTESAYEQYF.

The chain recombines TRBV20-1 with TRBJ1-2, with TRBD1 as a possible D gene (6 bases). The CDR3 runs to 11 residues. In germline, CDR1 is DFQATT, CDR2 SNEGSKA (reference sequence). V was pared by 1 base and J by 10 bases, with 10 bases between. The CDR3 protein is CSARGQEDYTF. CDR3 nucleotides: TGCAGTGCTAGAGGACAGGAAGACTACACCTTC.